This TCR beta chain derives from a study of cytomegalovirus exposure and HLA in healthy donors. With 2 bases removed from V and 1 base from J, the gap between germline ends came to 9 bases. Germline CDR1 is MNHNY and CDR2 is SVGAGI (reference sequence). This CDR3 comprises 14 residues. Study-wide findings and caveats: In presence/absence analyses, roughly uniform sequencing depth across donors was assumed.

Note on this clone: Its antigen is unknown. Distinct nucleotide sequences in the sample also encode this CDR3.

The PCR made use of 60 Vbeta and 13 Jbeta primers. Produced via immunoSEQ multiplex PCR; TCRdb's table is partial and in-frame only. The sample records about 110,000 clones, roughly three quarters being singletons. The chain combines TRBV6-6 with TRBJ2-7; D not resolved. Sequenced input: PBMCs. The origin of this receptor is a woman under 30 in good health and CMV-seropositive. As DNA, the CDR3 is TGTGCCAGCAGTTACGCCGCAGGATCCTACGAGCAGTACTTC. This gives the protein CASSYAAGSYEQYF.